The 15 T cell receptor beta chains reported below all come from one sample, sequenced in a study of technical replicates of blood from several donors. Sequencing was performed with immunoSEQ multiplex PCR; in TCRdb, only in-frame clones are kept and a portion is missing. The sample consists of some 80,000 clones, 94% of them appearing once. The sequenced sample was T cells isolated from PBMCs. The receptors here all came from a human donor in good health.

The rearrangement uses TRBV5-8 and TRBJ1-5; 8 positions match TRBD1. The junction had 9 bases not matched to a gene; V was cut back by 4 bases and J by 0 bases. The CDR3 contains 17 residues. Germline V CDR1 and CDR2: SGHTS, YDEGEE. The CDR3 DNA follows: TGTGCCAGCAGCAACTTAGACAGGGGCTATAGCAATCAGCCCCAGCATTTT. This gives the protein CASSNLDRGYSNQPQHF.

The chain employs TRBV7-8 and TRBJ1-5, with D possibly matching TRBD1 (5 bases). This CDR3 comprises 17 residues. The ends were cut back, 5 bases at V and 0 bases at J, with 17 bases in the middle. The germline CDR1 and CDR2 sequences are SGHVS and FQNEAQ. Here the CDR3 DNA reads TGTGCCAGCAGCCTAGGGGCAGCCCGGGGTAGCAATCAGCCCCAGCATTTT. Amino acids: CASSLGAARGSNQPQHF.

The J gene is TRBJ2-3, the V gene TRBV6-5; D is perhaps TRBD1 (6 bases). Germline CDR1 reads MNHEY; CDR2 reads SVGAGI. The V and J ends lost 11 bases and 0 bases respectively, with 12 bases between them. The CDR3 sequence is 13 residues long. The CDR3 nucleotides read TGTGCCGTCAGGACAGCTAGCACAGATACGCAGTATTTT. As protein: CAVRTASTDTQYF.

The chain recombines TRBV27 with TRBJ1-1; 7 bases are shared with TRBD1. This CDR3 has 15 residues. Germline V gives CDR1 MNHEY, CDR2 SMNVEV (reference sequence). The V gene end was trimmed by 5 bases and the J gene end by 1 base; junction bases not matched to a gene: 7. In DNA form, the CDR3 reads TGTGCCAGCAGTCCCAAGACAGGGCGGAACACTGAAGCTTTCTTT. This gives the protein CASSPKTGRNTEAFF.

This clone was detected once. This chain links TRBV5-1 with TRBJ2-7, with 11 bases matching TRBD2. V trimming: 4 bases; J trimming: 2 bases; junction bases outside the gene matches: 8. The germline V gene encodes CDR1 SGHRS and CDR2 YFSETQ. The CDR3 has 16 residues. The CDR3 protein is CASSALTSGTTYEQYF. The CDR3 region has the DNA TGCGCCAGCAGCGCCTTGACTAGCGGGACCACCTACGAGCAGTACTTC.

This chain uses TRBV2 with TRBJ2-3, with D perhaps matching TRBD1 (6 bases). CDR3 length: 14 residues. V lost 3 bases to trimming and J lost 3 bases, with 10 bases between them. CDR1 and CDR2 (germline): SNHLY, FYNNEI. The DNA for the CDR3 is TGTGCCAGCAGTGACAACAGGGAGACAGATACGCAGTATTTT. Translated: CASSDNRETDTQYF.

CDR3 in amino acids: CAWGGDIRGPQETQYF. The CDR3 nucleotides read TGTGCCTGGGGAGGGGATATTAGAGGACCACAAGAGACCCAGTACTTC. The rearrangement joins TRBV30 to TRBJ2-5, with TRBD2 as a possible D gene (6 bases). CDR1 GTSNPN and CDR2 SVGIG come from the germline V gene (reference sequence). The CDR3 runs to 16 residues. Deletions cut 5 bases from V and 2 bases from J, with 21 bases between.

The V and J genes are TRBV7-9 and TRBJ2-7, with unresolved D. CDR3 size: 15 residues. Germline CDR1 reads SEHNR; CDR2 reads FQNEAQ (reference sequence). V lost 5 bases, J lost 0 bases, and 14 bases lay in between. The DNA of the CDR3 is TGTGCCAGCAGCAACAACAAGAGGAGCTCCTACGAGCAGTACTTC. It codes for CASSNNKRSSYEQYF.

The V gene is TRBV2, the J gene TRBJ2-1; 12 nucleotides agree with TRBD2. The CDR3 extends over 18 amino acids. Unmatched junction bases numbered 12, after V lost 6 bases and J lost 3 bases. Germline-derived CDR1 and CDR2 are SNHLY and FYNNEI. CDR3 sequence (DNA): TGTGCCAGCAGCCAACCCGCCGCGACTAGCGGGGGCTACAATGAGCAGTTCTTC. Translation gives CASSQPAATSGGYNEQFF.

This chain links TRBV9 with TRBJ2-5; D call uncertain. From germline, CDR1 is SGDLS and CDR2 YYNGEE. The CDR3 is 15 amino acids. V lost 2 bases and J 3 bases, leaving 14 bases between the germline ends. The CDR3 nucleotides are TGTGCCAGCAGCGTTGCCCCAGGCCGGAAAGAGACCCAGTACTTC. Translated: CASSVAPGRKETQYF.

The rearrangement uses TRBV29-1 and TRBJ2-4, with 9 bases matching TRBD1. The V gene end was trimmed by 1 base and the J gene end by 7 bases; junction bases not matched to a gene: 5. The CDR3 contains 14 residues. Germline lookup yields CDR1 SQVTM and CDR2 ANQGSEA. The CDR3 DNA reads as TGCAGCGTTGAAGCGGGACAGGGTGTGAACATTCAGTACTTC. Amino acid sequence: CSVEAGQGVNIQYF.

The rearrangement uses TRBV7-3 and TRBJ2-7; D is ambiguous. Trimming removed 5 bases at V and 2 bases at J, with 10 bases between. The CDR3 consists of 13 residues. CDR1 is SGHTA and CDR2 is FQGTGA in the germline V gene. CDR3 in DNA: TGTGCCAGCAGCCGATACACCACCTACGAGCAGTACTTC. Protein sequence: CASSRYTTYEQYF.

This rearrangement joins TRBV4-1 to TRBJ2-1; D may be TRBD2 (6 bases). The germline CDR1 and CDR2 sequences are MGHRA and YSYEKL. The V end lost 0 bases, the J end lost 3 bases, and 12 bases lay between the germline ends. The CDR3 has 16 amino acids. As DNA, the CDR3 is TGCGCCAGCAGCCAAGATCCTGGGACTTTCTACAATGAGCAGTTCTTC. This codes for CASSQDPGTFYNEQFF.

The genes are TRBV4-1 and TRBJ2-3; tentative D call: TRBD2 (6 bases). The CDR3 is made up of 17 amino acids. Germline lookup yields CDR1 MGHRA and CDR2 YSYEKL. The V end was cut by 4 bases, the J end by 6 bases, with 23 bases between. The DNA for the CDR3 is TGCGCCAGCAGCCTTACCAAGTCGCGAGAGGCGGGGGATACGCAGTATTTT. This sequence encodes CASSLTKSREAGDTQYF.

The J gene is TRBJ1-3, the V gene TRBV6-4, with 7 bases identical to TRBD1. The J segment lost 0 bases and the V segment lost 2 bases, leaving 19 bases of the junction unmatched. The CDR3 loop spans 21 amino acids. CDR1 is MRHNA, CDR2 SNTAGT, per germline. The CDR3 is CASSDDLFKSGQVFSGNTIYF. The CDR3 bases are TGTGCCAGCAGTGACGACCTGTTTAAGTCCGGACAGGTTTTCTCTGGAAACACCATATATTTT.